Sequencing of this T cell receptor (beta chain) was carried out in a study of T cell responses to AZD1222 COVID-19 vaccine. Notes on the study in general: Seropositivity was recorded at baseline in only six AZD1222 recipients. Most donors were white British, females outnumbered males, and clonal diversity was possibly underestimated. Targets within unmutated variant regions were reportedly found for nearly half of spike-specific TCRs.

This clone was counted a single time. Its antigen is still unknown. Profiling relied on immunoSEQ multiplex PCR, and the TCRdb table lists in-frame clones only, not all of them. In the table there are 190,000 or so clones, 80% to 95% of which are singletons. Second doses that came at about 4 or about 12 weeks were put together. The receptor comes from an adult who received the AZD1222 COVID-19 vaccine. Specimen: peripheral blood, collected 28 days after the second AZD1222 dose.

In DNA form, the CDR3 reads TGTGCCAGCAGTTTATCGCTACAGCTAAATCAGCCCCAGCATTTT. Amino acids: CASSLSLQLNQPQHF. The chain has TRBV27 and TRBJ1-5; D gene uncertain. The CDR3 runs 15 residues. Germline CDR1 reads MNHEY; CDR2 reads SMNVEV (reference sequence). V shed 0 bases and J shed 4 bases, with 10 bases lying between them.